This entry lists 4 T cell receptor beta chains sequenced from one sample in a study of T cell responses to AZD1222 COVID-19 vaccine. Sequencing was performed with immunoSEQ multiplex PCR; in TCRdb, only in-frame clones are kept and a portion is missing. The sample lists roughly 150,000 clones, 90% to 95% occurring once. The sequenced sample was peripheral blood, obtained 28 days after the second AZD1222 dose. The receptors were gathered from an adult who received the AZD1222 COVID-19 vaccine.

As concerns this clone: The junction differs from germline at one of its ends, possibly a read error. The gene calls are TRBV7-7 and TRBJ2-1, with 9 bases aligning to TRBD2. The CDR3 has 14 amino acids. Germline V lookup: CDR1 SSHAT, CDR2 FNYEAQ (reference sequence). CDR3 sequence: CASSFVAGAGEQFF. As DNA, the CDR3 is TGTGCTAGCAGCTTTGTAGCGGGGGCTGGGGAGCAGTTCTTC.

J is TRBJ1-1 and V is TRBV6-6; 8 bases are shared with TRBD1. Per the germline V gene, CDR1 is MNHNY and CDR2 is SVGAGI (reference sequence). V shed 5 bases, J shed 5 bases, and the junction held 7 bases outside the gene matches. The CDR3 is 14 residues long. The CDR3 nucleotides are TGTGCCAGCAGTGGGAACAGGGGGGAAACTGAAGCTTTCTTT. It encodes CASSGNRGETEAFF.

Here the CDR3 DNA reads TGTGCCAGCAGTGCCCTCAGCACCGGGGAGCTGTTTTTT. Amino acids: CASSALSTGELFF. The J gene is TRBJ2-2, the V gene TRBV12-3 or TRBV12-4; D unresolved. The CDR3 runs to 13 residues. V lost 5 bases and J 4 bases, leaving 8 bases between the germline ends.

As for this clone: Other nucleotide sequences from this sample produce the same CDR3. The CDR3 spells CASSQMNEAFF. The CDR3 region has the DNA TGCGCCAGCAGTCAGATGAATGAAGCTTTCTTT. V gene TRBV4-1 combines with J gene TRBJ1-1; no clear D. The V end was cut by 6 bases, the J end by 7 bases, with 9 bases between. From germline, CDR1 is MGHRA and CDR2 YSYEKL. The CDR3 totals 11 residues.